This TCR beta chain was captured in a study of blood T cell repertoires in COVID-19. Study-wide background: COVID-19 samples, acute and convalescent, were from the United States, Italy and Spain.

The CDR3 is 13 residues long. The ends were cut back, 3 bases at V and 6 bases at J, with 11 bases in the middle. Germline V gives CDR1 LGHDT, CDR2 YNNKEL (reference sequence). In the source study's methods: Amplification with reference gene primers provided the estimates of nucleated cell counts. TCRdb's copy holds only in-frame clones and misses some; the assay was immunoSEQ multiplex PCR. V and J calls and clone size are those listed in that table; D and trimming were worked out from the DNA. This table has fewer than 200,000 clones, 70% to 90% appearing once. This TCR was sampled from a woman aged 45 to 65 with COVID-19, enrolled during active disease. Input material: peripheral blood. The J gene is TRBJ1-1, the V gene TRBV3-1 (or the pseudogene TRBV3-2); the D gene is possibly TRBD1 (5 bases). The CDR3, as DNA: TGTGCCAGCAGCCACGGGACTCAGGCTGAAGCTTTCTTT. It translates to CASSHGTQAEAFF.